The 29 T cell receptor beta chains listed next were all sequenced from one sample in a study of blood T cell repertoires in COVID-19 (dated by TCRdb to 2018 to 2021). The method was the immunoSEQ multiplex PCR assay. TCRdb re-hosts the immuneACCESS table, in-frame sequences only. Its copies lack some clones; in the studies checked, an unresolved V gene accounts for under half of them, and the cause for the rest is not known. This sample is represented by 95,000 to 150,000 clones; roughly 74% of them were singletons. Approximately 6% of the sample is taken by the ten largest. The source material was peripheral blood. These receptors were collected from a man at least 80 years old with COVID-19, enrolled during active disease.

This clone was seen a single time. The V gene is TRBV4-1, the J gene TRBJ1-1; D uncertain. This CDR3 is built from 12 residues. Germline V gene lookup returns CDR1 MGHRA and CDR2 YSYEKL. The V end was cut by 3 bases, the J end by 4 bases, with 6 bases between. The CDR3 nucleotides are TGCGCCAGCAGCCAGCGGGGCACTGAAGCTTTCTTT. The encoded protein is CASSQRGTEAFF.

The gene calls are TRBV6-1 and TRBJ1-1; 10 nucleotides line up with TRBD1. Trimming at V came to 2 bases and at J to 1 base, leaving 7 bases not matched to a gene. This CDR3 comprises 17 residues. The V gene's germline CDR1 is MNHNS and CDR2 SASEGT. For the CDR3, the DNA is TGTGCCAGCAGTGAAAAGGACAGGGGGGTGGCGAACACTGAAGCTTTCTTT. Protein: CASSEKDRGVANTEAFF.

This rearrangement joins TRBV5-6 to TRBJ1-1; 8 bases align to TRBD1. Germline V lookup: CDR1 SGHDT, CDR2 YYEEEE. Germline trimming cut 4 bases from V and 1 base from J; bases unmatched to any gene: 15. The CDR3 has 18 residues. The CDR3 DNA is TGTGCCAGCAGCAAAACGACAGGGGCAAACTCCTGGAACACTGAAGCTTTCTTT. Its translation is CASSKTTGANSWNTEAFF.

The chain couples TRBV11-3 to TRBJ2-1, with 9 bases identical to TRBD2. Losses at the gene ends were 6 bases for V and 7 bases for J; bases not matched to a gene: 10. Germline CDR1 SGHNT, CDR2 YENEEA. The CDR3 is 15 residues long. Here the CDR3 DNA reads TGTGCCAGCAGTTCCAGCGGGAGGTCACTTAATGAGCAGTTCTTC. Its protein is CASSSSGRSLNEQFF.

The chain combines TRBV10-3 with TRBJ2-5; D gene ambiguous. The V end was cut by 3 bases, the J end by 5 bases, with 4 bases between. CDR1 and CDR2 from the germline V gene are ENHRY and SYGVKD. The CDR3 contains 11 residues. DNA of the CDR3: TGTGCCATCAGTGATTCTGAGACCCAGTACTTC. The encoded protein is CAISDSETQYF.

This clone has only a few counts. V is TRBV6-5 and J is TRBJ1-6; possibly TRBD1 for D (6 bases). Germline CDR1 is MNHEY and CDR2 is SVGAGI. V was cut by 8 bases and J by 8 bases, with 13 bases left in between. The CDR3 is 13 residues long. This chain's CDR3 is CASGEGVHSPLHF. The CDR3 DNA reads as TGTGCCAGCGGCGAGGGGGTTCATTCACCCCTCCACTTT.

The V call is TRBV6-5, the J call TRBJ2-7; D is possibly TRBD2 (5 bases). Per germline, CDR1 MNHEY and CDR2 SVGAGI. Trimming removed 7 bases at V and 6 bases at J, with 13 bases between. This CDR3 has 12 residues. CDR3 in DNA: TGTGCCAGCAAAACACGGGCGGGCGAGCAGTACTTC. Translated: CASKTRAGEQYF.

The V call is TRBV10-3, the J call TRBJ1-6, with D possibly TRBD1 on 6 matching bases. The ends were cut back, 0 bases at V and 2 bases at J, with 8 bases in the middle. Per the germline V gene, CDR1 is ENHRY and CDR2 is SYGVKD. The CDR3 has 16 amino acids. The CDR3 reads CAISESRTAYNSPLHF. The CDR3 bases are TGTGCCATCAGTGAGTCCAGGACAGCCTATAATTCACCCCTCCACTTT.

This chain uses TRBV7-2 with TRBJ2-3; 7 bases map to TRBD2. Looked up from germline, CDR1 is SGHTA and CDR2 is FQGNSA. The V segment lost 6 bases and the J segment 2 bases; nucleotides outside the gene matches: 8. The CDR3 loop spans 15 amino acids. For the CDR3, the DNA is TGTGCCAGCAGTTACATAGCGGGCAACACAGATACGCAGTATTTT. Amino acids: CASSYIAGNTDTQYF.

Notes on this clone: One base away lies a much larger clone, so this may be a sequencing read error. The chain is built from TRBV7-9 and TRBJ2-7; TRBD1 matches at 9 bases. The V gene end was trimmed by 5 bases and the J gene end by 0 bases; junction bases not matched to a gene: 5. Germline V gives CDR1 SEHNR, CDR2 FQNEAQ (reference sequence). The CDR3 is made up of 15 amino acids. CDR3 sequence (DNA): TGTGCCAGCAGCCCCGGGACAGGGCTCTCCTACGAGCAGTACTTC. This encodes CASSPGTGLSYEQYF.

The CDR3, as DNA: TGTGCCAGCAGCTTAGAACAACAGAGCAATCAGCCCCAGCATTTT. Translation: CASSLEQQSNQPQHF. This rearrangement joins TRBV7-8 to TRBJ1-5; no clear D. The CDR3 is made up of 15 amino acids. CDR1 is SGHVS and CDR2 is FQNEAQ in the germline V gene. Trimming removed 1 base at V and 1 base at J, with 8 bases between. Filled out from reference TRBV7-8 and TRBJ1-5, the complete variable domain reads GAGVSQSPRYKVAKRGQDVALRCDPISGHVSLFWYQQALGQGPEFLTYFQNEAQLDKSGLPSDRFFAERPEGSVSTLKIQRTQQEDSAVYLCASSLEQQSNQPQHFGDGTRLSIL.

This clone was picked up many times. The J gene is TRBJ2-3, the V gene TRBV5-6; TRBD2 matches 7 bases. The CDR3 loop spans 14 amino acids. CDR1 is SGHDT, CDR2 YYEEEE, per germline. Trimming cost V 0 bases and J 5 bases; bases outside gene matches: 3. CDR3 sequence reads: CASSLGGEGDTQYF. The CDR3, as DNA: TGTGCCAGCAGCTTGGGTGGGGAGGGAGATACGCAGTATTTT.

A single count supports this clone. The V and J genes are TRBV5-1 and TRBJ1-3, with D possibly being TRBD1 (5 bases). Trimming removed 3 bases at V and 4 bases at J, with 14 bases between. Germline V gives CDR1 SGHRS, CDR2 YFSETQ. The CDR3 is 15 residues long. The CDR3 spells CASSSGGAGGNTIYF. The CDR3 DNA follows: TGCGCCAGCAGCTCCGGCGGGGCGGGAGGAAACACCATATATTTT.

The genes are TRBV28 and TRBJ2-7, with D unresolved. Germline V gene lookup returns CDR1 MDHEN and CDR2 SYDVKM. This CDR3 spans 13 amino acids. Trimming removed 9 bases from V and 3 bases from J, with 15 bases in between. Here the CDR3 DNA reads TGTGCCAGTTTCAGTGGTTCTAGCTACGAGCAGTACTTC. Translated: CASFSGSSYEQYF.

The chain employs TRBV18 and TRBJ1-1, with TRBD1 identical over 8 bases. The germline V gene has CDR1 KGHSH and CDR2 LQKENI. The CDR3 totals 16 residues. V shed 4 bases and J 0 bases; nucleotides not matched to a gene: 7. CDR3: CASSRRTGRMNTEAFF. CDR3 sequence (DNA): TGTGCCAGCTCACGAAGGACAGGGAGGATGAACACTGAAGCTTTCTTT. Full variable domain (rest looked up from reference TRBV18 and TRBJ1-1): NAGVMQNPRHLVRRRGQEARLRCSPMKGHSHVYWYRQLPEEGLKFMVYLQKENIIDESGMPKERFSAEFPKEGPSILRIQQVVRGDSAAYFCASSRRTGRMNTEAFFGQGTRLTVV.

The chain employs TRBV10-3 and TRBJ1-1; D possibly corresponds to TRBD1 (6 bases). CDR3 size: 13 residues. Trimming pared 2 bases from V and 10 bases from J, leaving 14 bases between. The germline CDR1 and CDR2 sequences are ENHRY and SYGVKD. The CDR3 region is CAISEGAGDRAFF. DNA for the CDR3: TGTGCCATCAGTGAGGGGGCAGGGGATCGAGCTTTCTTT.

This clone was found a few times. The J gene is TRBJ2-4, the V gene TRBV24-1; tentative D call: TRBD2 (6 bases). V was clipped by 2 bases and J by 1 base, with 8 bases between them. Germline V CDR1 and CDR2: KGHDR, SFDVKD. The CDR3 covers 15 residues. CDR3 protein: CATSDSGEAKNIQYF. The CDR3 DNA reads TGTGCCACCAGTGATTCGGGGGAGGCCAAAAACATTCAGTACTTC.

This clone was counted a few times. This chain uses TRBV27 with TRBJ1-5; TRBD1 matches at 7 bases. The V segment lost 0 bases and the J segment 6 bases; nucleotides outside the gene matches: 8. CDR3 length: 16 residues. The germline V gene has CDR1 MNHEY and CDR2 SMNVEV (reference sequence). CDR3 protein: CASSLSGRGVGQPQHF. In nucleotides, the CDR3 is TGTGCCAGCAGTTTATCGGGCAGGGGGGTAGGTCAGCCCCAGCATTTT.

Only a few counts were recorded for this clone. The chain is built from TRBV4-1 and TRBJ1-6; D is uncertain. The CDR3 is made up of 16 amino acids. The V end lost 1 base, the J end lost 0 bases, and 7 bases lay between the germline ends. Germline V lookup: CDR1 MGHRA, CDR2 YSYEKL. CDR3 in DNA: TGCGCCAGCAGCCAAGGCCCCAGCTCCTATAATTCACCCCTCCACTTT. It is translated as CASSQGPSSYNSPLHF.

The gene calls are TRBV7-3 and TRBJ2-1; D not certain. The CDR3 is 18 residues long. The germline V gene has CDR1 SGHTA and CDR2 FQGTGA. The ends were cut back, 1 base at V and 1 base at J, with 17 bases in the middle. CDR3 DNA: TGTGCCAGCAGCTTAAAAGACCCCGCAGGCCCTTCCTACAATGAGCAGTTCTTC. Its protein product is CASSLKDPAGPSYNEQFF.

The table lists this clone with a count of one. The chain uses TRBV7-9 and TRBJ1-2; unclear D gene. V lost 2 bases, J lost 5 bases, and 18 bases lay in between. CDR3 length: 16 residues. Germline-derived CDR1 and CDR2 are SEHNR and FQNEAQ (reference sequence). CDR3 amino acids: CASSLRAGSHPYGYTF. DNA for the CDR3: TGTGCCAGCAGCTTACGGGCGGGCAGCCACCCATATGGCTACACCTTC. Combining the CDR3 with reference TRBV7-9 and TRBJ1-2 gives the whole variable domain DTGVSQNPRHKITKRGQNVTFRCDPISEHNRLYWYRQTLGQGPEFLTYFQNEAQLEKSRLLSDRFSAERPKGSFSTLEIQRTEQGDSAMYLCASSLRAGSHPYGYTFGSGTRLTVV.

The chain carries TRBV4-3 and TRBJ2-1; 8 bases are shared with TRBD2. CDR1 and CDR2 from the germline V gene are LGHNA and YSLEER. CDR3 length: 15 residues. J was trimmed by 14 bases and V by 0 bases; bases with no gene match: 12. CDR3 coding DNA: TGCGCCAGCAGCCAAGATCTGGGTTCGCAGCGGGAGAAGTTCTTC. Amino acids: CASSQDLGSQREKFF.

Written as DNA, the CDR3 is TGTGCCAGCAGCTTAGAACAGGGGGGGTACACTGAAGCTTTCTTT. It translates to CASSLEQGGYTEAFF. This chain joins TRBV5-4 and TRBJ1-1; 8 bases match TRBD1. Germline V CDR1 and CDR2: SGHNT, YYREEE (reference sequence). The CDR3 loop spans 15 amino acids. The trim removed 2 bases at V and 3 bases at J, leaving 6 bases unmatched.

This clone was recorded only once. The V call is TRBV7-9, the J call TRBJ2-5; TRBD2 matches 11 bases. CDR1 is SEHNR, CDR2 FQNEAQ, per germline (reference sequence). CDR3 length equals 17 residues. V was pared by 3 bases and J by 5 bases, with 11 bases of the junction left unmatched. The CDR3 region has the DNA TGTGCCAGCAGCTTCACTAGCGGGAGCCACGGGGGGGAGACCCAGTACTTC. Amino acid sequence: CASSFTSGSHGGETQYF.

The chain carries TRBV7-2 and TRBJ2-5, with D tentatively TRBD1 (6 bases). V was cut by 7 bases and J by 0 bases, with 24 bases left in between. The CDR3 spans 18 residues. CDR1 is SGHTA and CDR2 is FQGNSA in the germline V gene. The DNA of the CDR3 is TGTGCCAGCACAAACCGGGACACACTTTCTTTGTACCAAGAGACCCAGTACTTC. As protein: CASTNRDTLSLYQETQYF.

This clone appeared a few times. J is TRBJ1-1 and V is TRBV28; 7 positions match TRBD1. The J segment lost 5 bases and the V segment lost 4 bases, leaving 10 bases of the junction unmatched. This CDR3 region has 15 residues. Germline CDR1 and CDR2: MDHEN and SYDVKM. The CDR3, as DNA: TGTGCCAGCAGTTCTCCGACAGGGCGAAAGACTGAAGCTTTCTTT. It codes for CASSSPTGRKTEAFF.

V gene TRBV6-2 or TRBV6-3 combines with J gene TRBJ2-3, with D possibly being TRBD1 (5 bases). This CDR3 contains 16 residues. Germline assignment: CDR1 MNHEY and CDR2 SVGEGT. The V gene lost 2 bases and the J gene lost 0 bases, with 12 bases spanning the gap. In DNA form, the CDR3 reads TGTGCCAGCAGTTACCTTGAAGGGGCGAGCACAGATACGCAGTATTTT. It codes for CASSYLEGASTDTQYF.

The V gene is TRBV5-1, the J gene TRBJ2-1; maybe TRBD2 (6 bases). Germline values: CDR1 SGHRS, CDR2 YFSETQ. The CDR3 runs to 14 residues. V was shortened by 5 bases and J by 4 bases, with 13 bases between the two germline ends. CDR3 nucleotide sequence: TGCGCCAGCAGTTCCGGGGGTCCTTACAATGAGCAGTTCTTC. Translated, it gives CASSSGGPYNEQFF.

CDR3 region: CAWSVGGYLEQFF. The CDR3 DNA is TGTGCCTGGAGTGTTGGAGGGTATCTTGAGCAGTTCTTC. V usage is TRBV30 and J usage is TRBJ2-1; perhaps TRBD2 as D (6 bases). Deletions cut 0 bases from V and 9 bases from J, with 12 bases between. The germline gives CDR1 GTSNPN, CDR2 SVGIG (reference sequence). The CDR3 sequence is 13 residues long.